These T cell receptor beta chains were read from a single sample in a study of siplizumab effects on memory and regulatory T cells. Profiled with immunoSEQ multiplex PCR; TCRdb holds only in-frame clones, not every one. The table records 90,000 to 110,000 clones, about 90% of them present only once. Specimen: Tregs sorted from blood. Source of these receptors: a human donor in good health. Both conserved end residues are part of each CDR3. A D gene is named only where the DNA matches it firmly. Size is omitted from some rows. Given values are once, few, many or a class for expanded clones.

D,size,V,J,CDR3,DNA
TRBD2,NA,TRBV2,TRBJ2-7,CASRAGGPTEQYF,TGTGCCAGCAGGGCGGGAGGGCCCACCGAGCAGTACTTC
TRBD1,NA,TRBV6-6,TRBJ1-4,CASTPGGALRKLFF,TGTGCCAGCACCCCAGGGGGGGCCCTACGGAAACTGTTTTTT
NA,few,TRBV29-1,TRBJ1-1,CSVAGYTEAFF,TGCAGCGTAGCTGGGTACACTGAAGCTTTCTTT
TRBD2,NA,TRBV5-6,TRBJ2-1,CATTGTSGSNEQFF,TGTGCCACAACCGGGACTAGCGGGAGTAATGAGCAGTTCTTC
NA,NA,TRBV7-6,TRBJ2-5,CASSWTEETQYF,TGTGCCAGCAGCTGGACAGAAGAGACCCAGTACTTC
NA,NA,TRBV19,TRBJ1-2,CASSIDFYGYTF,TGTGCCAGTAGTATAGACTTCTATGGCTACACCTTC
TRBD2,NA,TRBV6-1,TRBJ2-7,CASSPGLAAWYEQYF,TGTGCCAGCAGCCCAGGACTAGCCGCTTGGTACGAGCAGTACTTC
TRBD1,NA,TRBV2,TRBJ1-1,CASSEEGTAIEAFF,TGTGCCAGCAGTGAAGAGGGGACAGCCATTGAAGCTTTCTTT
NA,NA,TRBV7-9,TRBJ1-3,CASSLVQASSGNTIYF,TGTGCCAGCAGCTTAGTTCAGGCGAGCTCTGGAAACACCATATATTTT
TRBD1,NA,TRBV27,TRBJ1-2,CASSLSAGTGNGYTF,TGTGCCAGCAGTCTTAGCGCCGGGACAGGGAACGGCTACACCTTC
NA,NA,TRBV6-1,TRBJ1-2,CASRGARGYTF,TGTGCCAGCAGGGGTGCAAGAGGCTACACCTTC
NA,NA,TRBV6-6,TRBJ2-7,CASSYDRTYEQYF,TGTGCCAGCAGTTACGACAGAACCTACGAGCAGTACTTC
NA,NA,TRBV7-8,TRBJ1-4,CASSLSRVSRSFNEKLFF,TGTGCCAGCAGCTTATCCCGGGTTTCCCGATCCTTTAATGAAAAACTGTTTTTT
TRBD2,once,TRBV19,TRBJ2-2,CASSGLVLTTGELFF,TGTGCCAGTAGCGGACTAGTTCTTACCACCGGGGAGCTGTTTTTT
NA,once,TRBV18,TRBJ2-7,CASSPKHEQYF,TGTGCCAGCTCACCAAAGCACGAGCAGTACTTC
TRBD1,NA,TRBV7-9,TRBJ2-2,CASSSPGQGTALSGELFF,TGTGCCAGCAGCTCACCGGGACAGGGGACGGCCTTATCCGGGGAGCTGTTTTTT
NA,few,TRBV5-1,TRBJ2-5,CASDTGDLWQETQYF,TGCGCCAGCGATACGGGAGATTTGTGGCAAGAGACCCAGTACTTC
NA,NA,TRBV29-1,TRBJ1-5,CSVVAGGNQPQHF,TGCAGCGTTGTGGCAGGGGGCAATCAGCCCCAGCATTTT
NA,NA,TRBV19,TRBJ1-3,CASGGKGNSGNTIYF,TGTGCCAGTGGGGGAAAGGGGAACTCTGGAAACACCATATATTTT
NA,NA,TRBV5-1,TRBJ1-1,CASSGTLSTEAFF,TGCGCCAGCAGCGGGACACTAAGCACTGAAGCTTTCTTT
NA,NA,TRBV18,TRBJ2-5,CASSLLERSSETQYF,TGTGCCAGCTCACTCCTGGAGAGATCTTCAGAGACCCAGTACTTC
NA,NA,TRBV5-4,TRBJ1-2,CASSRTLIGGYGYTF,TGTGCCAGCAGCCGGACCCTCATAGGGGGTTATGGCTACACCTTC
NA,NA,TRBV27,TRBJ1-1,CASSLSSGVTEAFF,TGTGCCAGCAGTTTATCTTCTGGGGTGACTGAAGCTTTCTTT
NA,NA,TRBV5-1,TRBJ2-3,CASSLDGSTDTQYF,TGCGCCAGCAGCTTGGACGGCAGCACAGATACGCAGTATTTT
NA,NA,TRBV7-2,TRBJ1-2,CASSLATASVLRGWGYTF,TGTGCCAGCAGCTTAGCCACAGCATCTGTTCTTCGGGGGTGGGGCTACACCTTC
TRBD1,once,TRBV19,TRBJ1-2,CASSLMTGEGYTF,TGTGCCAGTAGCCTAATGACAGGGGAAGGCTACACCTTC
NA,few,TRBV11-2,TRBJ2-7,CASSVAYEQYF,TGTGCCAGCAGCGTGGCCTACGAGCAGTACTTC
TRBD1,NA,TRBV6-5,TRBJ2-7,CASRPRQGPYEQYF,TGTGCCAGCAGACCTAGACAGGGTCCCTACGAGCAGTACTTC
NA,once,TRBV2,TRBJ1-5,CASCTWSRSNQPQHF,TGTGCCAGCTGTACGTGGTCGCGGAGCAATCAGCCCCAGCATTTT
NA,NA,TRBV2,TRBJ2-4,CASTIGLAKNIQYF,TGTGCCAGCACGATCGGCCTGGCCAAAAACATTCAGTACTTC
NA,NA,TRBV9,TRBJ1-2,CASSLGPGGYTF,TGTGCCAGCAGCCTCGGACCCGGGGGCTACACCTTC
NA,NA,TRBV9,TRBJ1-2,CASSTQTPGFAGYTF,TGTGCCAGCAGCACCCAGACACCCGGGTTTGCTGGCTACACCTTC
TRBD1,NA,TRBV5-6,TRBJ1-2,CASSDINRRTGKTNYGYTF,TGTGCCAGCAGCGACATAAACCGGCGGACAGGCAAGACTAACTATGGCTACACCTTC
NA,NA,TRBV2,TRBJ1-1,CASSIRSAGGEAFF,TGTGCCAGCAGTATCAGGAGTGCTGGAGGTGAAGCTTTCTTT
NA,NA,TRBV5-4,TRBJ2-3,CASSPSSGTFADTQYF,TGTGCCAGCAGCCCGTCTTCGGGGACTTTTGCAGATACGCAGTATTTT
TRBD1,once,TRBV19,TRBJ2-7,CASSNDRVYEQYF,TGTGCCAGTAGTAACGACAGGGTATACGAGCAGTACTTC
NA,NA,TRBV23-1,TRBJ1-1,CASSRRVRAEAFF,TGCGCCAGCAGTCGCAGGGTACGCGCTGAAGCTTTCTTT
NA,NA,TRBV18,TRBJ1-5,CASSPAGDQPQHF,TGTGCCAGCTCACCAGCAGGGGATCAGCCCCAGCATTTT
TRBD1,NA,TRBV7-2,TRBJ2-7,CASSFRGYEQYF,TGTGCCAGCAGCTTCAGGGGGTACGAGCAGTACTTC
NA,NA,TRBV7-9,TRBJ2-5,CASSLPAEGTQYF,TGTGCCAGCAGCTTACCAGCGGAGGGGACCCAGTACTTC
NA,few,TRBV5-1,TRBJ1-6,CASSLAQDTPLHF,TGCGCCAGCAGCTTGGCCCAAGATACACCCCTCCACTTT
NA,few,TRBV7-3,TRBJ2-7,CASSPGGTASYEQYF,TGTGCCAGCAGCCCAGGCGGGACAGCCTCCTACGAGCAGTACTTC
NA,NA,TRBV5-1,TRBJ2-5,CASSSLETQYF,TGCGCCAGCAGCTCGTTAGAGACCCAGTACTTC
NA,NA,TRBV6-1,TRBJ1-1,CASSAAGGPNFMNTEAFF,TGTGCCAGCAGTGCTGCAGGCGGGCCTAATTTTATGAACACTGAAGCTTTCTTT
TRBD2,once,TRBV5-4,TRBJ2-6,CASSLVASGDLGANVLTF,TGTGCCAGCAGCTTGGTAGCTAGCGGGGATCTTGGGGCCAACGTCCTGACTTTC